This TCR beta chain was sequenced for a study of blood T cell repertoires in COVID-19. The wider study: Acute and convalescent COVID-19 specimens originated in the United States, Italy and Spain.

As processed by the authors: Reference gene primers were amplified, and this amplification served to estimate nucleated cell counts. TCRdb's table, derived via immunoSEQ multiplex PCR, lists solely in-frame clones and lacks some. That table is the source of V, J and clone size, and D and trimming were worked out from the DNA. The sample yields over 150,000 clones, approximately 91% seen once. The CDR3 consists of 18 residues. CDR1 is MDHEN and CDR2 is SYDVKM in the germline V gene. Trimming removed 1 base at V and 3 bases at J, with 18 bases between. This chain joins TRBV28 and TRBJ2-2; D might be TRBD2 (6 bases). The sequencing sample was made of peripheral blood. The TCR sequence derives from a man aged 50 to 60 with acute or convalescent COVID-19. CDR3 coding DNA: TGTGCCAGCAGTTTATATCCCCCCGGGAGCGGGCACACCGGGGAGCTGTTTTTT. Residues: CASSLYPPGSGHTGELFF.